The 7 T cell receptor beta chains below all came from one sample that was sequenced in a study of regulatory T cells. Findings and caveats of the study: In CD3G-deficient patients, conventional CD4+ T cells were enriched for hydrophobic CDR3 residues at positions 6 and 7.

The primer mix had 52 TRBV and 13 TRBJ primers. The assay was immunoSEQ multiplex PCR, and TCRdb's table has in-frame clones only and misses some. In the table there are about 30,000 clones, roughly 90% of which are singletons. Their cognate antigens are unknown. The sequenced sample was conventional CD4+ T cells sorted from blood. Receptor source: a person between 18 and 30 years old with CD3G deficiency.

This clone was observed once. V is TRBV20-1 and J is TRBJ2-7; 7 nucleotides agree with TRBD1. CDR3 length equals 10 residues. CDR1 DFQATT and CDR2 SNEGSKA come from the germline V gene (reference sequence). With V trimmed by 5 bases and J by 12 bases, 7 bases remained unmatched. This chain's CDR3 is CSAVTGERYF. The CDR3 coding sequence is TGCAGTGCTGTCACAGGGGAAAGGTACTTC.

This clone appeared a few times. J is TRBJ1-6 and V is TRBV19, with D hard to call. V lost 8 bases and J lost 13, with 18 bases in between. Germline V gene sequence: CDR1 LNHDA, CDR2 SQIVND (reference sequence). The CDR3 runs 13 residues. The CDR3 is CASSPMTPWPLHF. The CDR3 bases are TGTGCCAGTTCTCCTATGACCCCCTGGCCCCTCCACTTT.

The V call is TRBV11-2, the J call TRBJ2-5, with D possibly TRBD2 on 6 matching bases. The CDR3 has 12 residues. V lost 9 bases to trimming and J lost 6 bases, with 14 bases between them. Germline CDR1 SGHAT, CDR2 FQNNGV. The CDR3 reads CASLGRGKTQYF. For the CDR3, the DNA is TGTGCCAGTCTTGGGCGGGGAAAGACCCAGTACTTC.

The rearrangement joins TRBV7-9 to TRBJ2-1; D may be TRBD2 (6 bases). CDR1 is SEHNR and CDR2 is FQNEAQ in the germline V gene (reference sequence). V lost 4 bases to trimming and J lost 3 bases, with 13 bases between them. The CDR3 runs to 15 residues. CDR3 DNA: TGTGCCAGCAGCTCTTCAGCGGGCCTCTACAATGAGCAGTTCTTC. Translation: CASSSSAGLYNEQFF.

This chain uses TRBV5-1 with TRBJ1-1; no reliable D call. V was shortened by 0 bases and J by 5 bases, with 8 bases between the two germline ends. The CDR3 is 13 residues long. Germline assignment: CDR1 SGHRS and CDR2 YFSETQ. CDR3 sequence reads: CASSLETGTEAFF. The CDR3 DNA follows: TGCGCCAGCAGCTTGGAAACCGGGACTGAAGCTTTCTTT.

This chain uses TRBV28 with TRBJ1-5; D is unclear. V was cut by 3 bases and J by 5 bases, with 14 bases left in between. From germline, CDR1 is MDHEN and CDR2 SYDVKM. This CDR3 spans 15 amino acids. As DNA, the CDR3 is TGTGCCAGCAGTTTTCTCGGATTCCAGGATCAGCCCCAGCATTTT. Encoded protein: CASSFLGFQDQPQHF.

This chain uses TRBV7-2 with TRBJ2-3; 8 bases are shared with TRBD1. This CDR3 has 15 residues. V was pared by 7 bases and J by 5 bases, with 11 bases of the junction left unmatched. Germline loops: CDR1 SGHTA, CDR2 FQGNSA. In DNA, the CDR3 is TGTGCCAGCAACCCAGACAGGGGACGAGGAGATACGCAGTATTTT. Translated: CASNPDRGRGDTQYF.